This T cell receptor beta chain derives from a study of blood T cell repertoires in COVID-19. About the study: COVID-19 samples collected from the United States, Italy and Spain covered acute and convalescent phases.

V was clipped by 5 bases and J by 6 bases; unmatched bases: 9. The CDR3 totals 14 residues. Looked up from germline, CDR1 is LNHDA and CDR2 is SQIVND (reference sequence). In the authors' workflow: The authors estimated nucleated cell counts from reference gene primer amplification. Profiled with immunoSEQ multiplex PCR; TCRdb holds only in-frame clones, not every one. V and J calls and clone size are as listed in that table; D and trimming were resolved from the DNA. The repertoire consists of over 150,000 clones, with more than 70% occurring once and the leading ten covering roughly a fifth. The gene calls are TRBV19 and TRBJ2-7, with 8 bases fitting TRBD1. Sample: peripheral blood. The clonotype comes from a woman in her 70s who had recovered from COVID-19. In DNA, the CDR3 is TGTGCCAGTAGTCCGGGACAGGTACTGGGCGAGCAGTACTTC. Encoded protein: CASSPGQVLGEQYF.